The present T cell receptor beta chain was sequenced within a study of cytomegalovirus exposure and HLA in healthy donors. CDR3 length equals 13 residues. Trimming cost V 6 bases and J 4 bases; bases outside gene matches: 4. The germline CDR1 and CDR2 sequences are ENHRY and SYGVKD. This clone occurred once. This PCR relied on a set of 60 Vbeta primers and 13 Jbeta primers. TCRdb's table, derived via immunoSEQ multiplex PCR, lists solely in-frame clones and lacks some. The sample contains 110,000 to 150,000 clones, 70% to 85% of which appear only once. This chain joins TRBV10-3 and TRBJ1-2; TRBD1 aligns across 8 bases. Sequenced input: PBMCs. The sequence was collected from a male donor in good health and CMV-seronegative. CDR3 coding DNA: TGTGCCATCAGCGGTGACAGGGGCTATGGCTACACCTTC. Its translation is CAISGDRGYGYTF.